The subject of this entry is one T cell receptor beta chain. Antigen specificity is unknown. Some clones are missing from TCRdb's copy, which holds only in-frame ones; the method was immunoSEQ multiplex PCR. The sample includes approximately 160,000 clones, around 92% seen only once; the top ten take around 0.99%. The sample is drawn from a study of T cell responses to AZD1222 COVID-19 vaccine. Trimming cost V 6 bases and J 3 bases; bases outside gene matches: 6. In germline, CDR1 is SNHLY, CDR2 FYNNEI. The CDR3 is 14 residues long. General observations from the study: The donors showed a predominance of white British ancestry and of females, with possible underestimation of clonal diversity. Spike-specific TCR breadth and depth both grew after two AZD1222 doses.

This chain uses TRBV2 with TRBJ2-7; 9 positions match TRBD1. Specimen: peripheral blood, collected 28 days after the second AZD1222 dose. The receptor comes from an adult who received the AZD1222 COVID-19 vaccine. The CDR3 nucleotides are TGTGCCAGCAGGGGGGACAGGGAAGTCTACGAGCAGTACTTC. It translates to CASRGDREVYEQYF.